A single sample is the source of the 12 T cell receptor beta chains below, sequenced in a study of PD-1 blockade in classical Hodgkin lymphoma. Time point in this sample: cycle 4 day 1 (C4D1), after 6 weeks of nivolumab. Every patient relapsed after autologous stem cell transplantation, and brentuximab vedotin exposure varied. The table came from immunoSEQ multiplex PCR; TCRdb's copy has only in-frame clones and leaves some out. The table records 20,000 to 25,000 clones, 60% to 75% of them present only once. Sequenced here: peripheral blood mononuclear cells (PBMCs), sampled before the fourth cycle of nivolumab. These receptors were obtained from a human donor with classical Hodgkin lymphoma.

The gene calls are TRBV2 and TRBJ2-3; TRBD1 aligns across 9 bases. This CDR3 has 16 amino acids. With 1 base clipped from V and 3 bases from J, the junction kept 5 bases outside the gene matches. Germline-derived CDR1 and CDR2 are SNHLY and FYNNEI. CDR3 nucleotide sequence: TGTGCCAGCAGTGAAGAACAGGGGGCCATGACAGATACGCAGTATTTT. The encoded protein is CASSEEQGAMTDTQYF.

This clone was observed a handful of times. The V and J genes are TRBV6-1 and TRBJ2-7; 10 bases match TRBD1. J gave up 3 bases and V 8 bases, and 10 bases lay outside the gene matches. The CDR3 consists of 15 residues. CDR1 and CDR2 (germline): MNHNS, SASEGT. CDR3 loop: CASARDRGNNYEQYF. The CDR3 bases are TGTGCCAGCGCCCGGGACAGGGGAAATAACTACGAGCAGTACTTC.

The genes are TRBV4-2 and TRBJ2-1; 9 bases are a match to TRBD2. This CDR3 contains 17 residues. Germline CDR1 LGHNA, CDR2 YNFKEQ. The V gene end was trimmed by 2 bases and the J gene end by 7 bases; junction bases not matched to a gene: 12. The chain's CDR3 is CASSQSYRASGNNEQFF. CDR3 DNA: TGTGCCAGCAGCCAAAGTTACCGGGCTAGCGGGAATAATGAGCAGTTCTTC.

The chain carries TRBV7-9 and TRBJ2-3; a possible D gene is TRBD2 (6 bases). The germline CDR1 and CDR2 sequences are SEHNR and FQNEAQ (reference sequence). V gave up 0 bases and J gave up 0 bases, with 10 bases separating them. The CDR3 has 16 amino acids. CDR3 sequence: CASSLASGSSTDTQYF. The CDR3 nucleotides are TGTGCCAGCAGCTTAGCCAGCGGGTCTAGCACAGATACGCAGTATTTT.

This chain joins TRBV25-1 and TRBJ2-3; 8 positions match TRBD2. The V gene's germline CDR1 is MGHDK and CDR2 SYGVNS. The J segment lost 0 bases and the V segment lost 8 bases, leaving 7 bases of the junction unmatched. This CDR3 is built from 15 residues. The CDR3 region is CASAKRETSTDTQYF. CDR3 coding DNA: TGTGCCAGCGCCAAGCGGGAGACGAGCACAGATACGCAGTATTTT.

This chain links TRBV5-1 with TRBJ2-7, with 7 bases lining up with TRBD2. Germline-derived CDR1 and CDR2 are SGHRS and YFSETQ. The junction had 3 bases not matched to a gene; V was cut back by 4 bases and J by 2 bases. The CDR3 is made up of 13 amino acids. The CDR3 sequence is CASSTGLPYEQYF. The CDR3 DNA reads TGCGCCAGCAGCACGGGACTACCCTACGAGCAGTACTTC.

CDR3 nucleotide sequence: TGTGCCAGCAGCACCGGGAGGTATAGCAATCAGCCCCAGCATTTT. This translates into CASSTGRYSNQPQHF. This chain joins TRBV6-1 and TRBJ1-5; no clear D gene. The CDR3 consists of 15 residues. V lost 6 bases and J lost 0, with 12 bases in between. The germline gives CDR1 MNHNS, CDR2 SASEGT.

The V gene is TRBV20-1, the J gene TRBJ2-5; D unclear. The V gene's germline CDR1 is DFQATT and CDR2 SNEGSKA (reference sequence). This CDR3 is 11 amino acids long. Trimming removed 6 bases at V and 9 bases at J, with 14 bases between. The CDR3 here is CSAVKARAQYF. CDR3 sequence (DNA): TGCAGTGCCGTGAAAGCCCGGGCCCAGTACTTC.

Within the sample, this clone is medium-sized. The rearrangement uses TRBV6-5 and TRBJ1-1; D call uncertain. This CDR3 is built from 16 residues. Germline V gene lookup returns CDR1 MNHEY and CDR2 SVGAGI. Trimming cost V 2 bases and J 3 bases, with 16 bases left between them. The DNA of the CDR3 is TGTGCCAGCAGTTACACCTACTTGCCCGGGTACACTGAAGCTTTCTTT. Translation gives CASSYTYLPGYTEAFF.

The V call is TRBV11-1, the J call TRBJ2-7, with D perhaps matching TRBD2 (6 bases). The V and J ends lost 3 bases and 2 bases respectively, with 17 bases between them. Per the germline V gene, CDR1 is SGHAT and CDR2 is FQDESV (reference sequence). The CDR3 is 16 amino acids. CDR3 DNA: TGTGCCAGCAGCTTGGCCGGAGGGTTACTTCCCTACGAGCAGTACTTC. It codes for CASSLAGGLLPYEQYF.

The genes are TRBV10-3 and TRBJ1-1; no reliable D call. The length of the CDR3 is 13 residues. The V and J ends lost 6 bases and 0 bases respectively, with 8 bases between them. Germline CDR1 reads ENHRY; CDR2 reads SYGVKD. The CDR3 bases are TGTGCCATCAGCCAGGAATTGAACACTGAAGCTTTCTTT. Encoded protein: CAISQELNTEAFF.

The genes are TRBV28 and TRBJ2-5; 8 nucleotides line up with TRBD1. The CDR3 loop spans 16 amino acids. Trimming at V came to 6 bases and at J to 5 bases, leaving 14 bases not matched to a gene. CDR1 and CDR2 (germline): MDHEN, SYDVKM. CDR3 sequence: CASSQSGTGPRETQYF. The CDR3 bases are TGTGCCAGCAGCCAATCCGGGACAGGACCCCGGGAGACCCAGTACTTC.